This passage covers 10 T cell receptor beta chains from one sample sequenced in a study of T cell responses to AZD1222 COVID-19 vaccine (TCRdb year 2021). Sample time point, as interpreted from the label and publication: baseline before first vaccination. Library prep was done by the immunoSEQ multiplex PCR assay. The table was pulled from immuneACCESS by TCRdb, which kept in-frame rearrangements only. Such tables lose some clones; where checked, under half of the loss comes from unresolved V genes, and the rest has no known cause. The sample table lists around 150,000 clones, 90% to 95% of them with a count of one. The ten most abundant clones make up 5% of the sample. This specimen was peripheral blood, taken on day 0 of AZD1222 vaccination. The receptors come from an adult in good health.

The chain couples TRBV19 to TRBJ2-1, with TRBD2 identical over 11 bases. CDR1 and CDR2 (germline): LNHDA, SQIVND (reference sequence). The trim removed 6 bases at V and 7 bases at J, leaving 11 bases unmatched. There are 16 residues in the CDR3. CDR3 sequence (DNA): TGTGCCAGTAGAGGAGGTGTCTCTAGCGGGAGGAATGAGCAGTTCTTC. It translates to CASRGGVSSGRNEQFF.

The chain is built from TRBV10-3 and TRBJ2-1, with D possibly TRBD2 on 6 matching bases. V was clipped by 9 bases and J by 9 bases, with 18 bases between them. The CDR3 totals 13 residues. CDR1 is ENHRY, CDR2 SYGVKD, per germline. For the CDR3, the DNA is TGTGCCATGGGGGGACTGGATCCTCCTGAGCAGTTCTTC. This codes for CAMGGLDPPEQFF.

V usage is TRBV5-1 and J usage is TRBJ1-1; unclear D gene. This CDR3 contains 15 residues. Germline V gives CDR1 SGHRS, CDR2 YFSETQ. V lost 0 bases and J 1 base, leaving 10 bases between the germline ends. Here the CDR3 DNA reads TGCGCCAGCAGCTTGGGGTGGGCGGGGAACACTGAAGCTTTCTTT. It yields the protein CASSLGWAGNTEAFF.

This chain connects TRBV5-1 to TRBJ2-7, with D perhaps given as TRBD1 or TRBD2 (6 bases each). CDR3 length equals 13 residues. CDR1 and CDR2 (germline): SGHRS, YFSETQ. The germline V and J ends were trimmed by 4 bases and 4 bases, with 12 bases remaining between them. The chain's CDR3 is CASSLGGIYEQYF. DNA for the CDR3: TGCGCCAGCAGCCTCGGGGGCATTTACGAGCAGTACTTC.

The rearrangement links TRBV5-6 to TRBJ2-7; no reliable D call. Germline V gives CDR1 SGHDT, CDR2 YYEEEE. The CDR3 consists of 13 residues. V lost 2 bases to trimming and J lost 7 bases, with 13 bases between them. In DNA form, the CDR3 reads TGTGCCAGCAGCTTCCGGCCCTCGAGGGAGCAGTACTTC. Protein product: CASSFRPSREQYF.

The genes are TRBV24-1 and TRBJ2-2; D possibly corresponds to TRBD2 (5 bases). The V and J ends lost 0 bases and 3 bases respectively, with 7 bases between them. CDR1 and CDR2 from the germline V gene are KGHDR and SFDVKD. This CDR3 is 15 amino acids long. Written as DNA, the CDR3 is TGTGCCACCAGTGATTTGCAGAGGGACACCGGGGAGCTGTTTTTT. This encodes CATSDLQRDTGELFF.

The chain combines TRBV7-9 with TRBJ2-1, with a possible D match to TRBD1 (6 bases). Germline V CDR1 and CDR2: SEHNR, FQNEAQ (reference sequence). The V and J ends lost 4 bases and 4 bases respectively, with 11 bases between them. The CDR3 is 14 residues long. The CDR3 spells CASSWGLGYNEQFF. In DNA, the CDR3 is TGTGCCAGCAGCTGGGGGCTAGGGTACAATGAGCAGTTCTTC.

The chain uses TRBV24-1 and TRBJ2-1; 9 nucleotides align to TRBD2. With 1 base clipped from V and 15 bases from J, the junction kept 9 bases outside the gene matches. The CDR3 sequence is 14 residues long. CDR1 and CDR2 from the germline V gene are KGHDR and SFDVKD. In nucleotides, the CDR3 is TGTGCCACCAGTGATTTCTTAGCGGGAGCCCAGATGTTCTTC. Translating it yields CATSDFLAGAQMFF.

This clone was observed a single time. V usage is TRBV4-1 and J usage is TRBJ1-2; 7 bases line up with TRBD1. Losses at the gene ends were 0 bases for V and 8 bases for J; bases not matched to a gene: 9. The CDR3 runs to 15 residues. CDR1 MGHRA and CDR2 YSYEKL come from the germline V gene. The CDR3 region has the DNA TGCGCCAGCAGCCAAGATTACCCGGGACAGTCGGGCTACACCTTC. It translates to CASSQDYPGQSGYTF.

The rearrangement joins TRBV6-5 to TRBJ1-1; D uncertain. Trimming pared 0 bases from V and 8 bases from J, leaving 10 bases between. This CDR3 is 13 amino acids long. CDR1 is MNHEY, CDR2 SVGAGI, per germline. The CDR3 coding sequence is TGTGCCAGCAGTTACTCTTTAGCCGGGGAAGCTTTCTTT. This encodes CASSYSLAGEAFF.